This passage covers 19 T cell receptor beta chains from one sample sequenced in a study of early stage breast cancer tumors. Produced via immunoSEQ multiplex PCR; TCRdb's table is partial and in-frame only. In the table there are roughly 57,000 clones, 75% to 95% of which are singletons. Source material: blood. Receptors were obtained from a person aged 70 to 85 with breast cancer.

V gene TRBV4-1 combines with J gene TRBJ2-7; 14 nucleotides match TRBD2. CDR1 is MGHRA, CDR2 YSYEKL, per germline. The CDR3 spans 14 residues. V trimming: 6 bases; J trimming: 12 bases; junction bases outside the gene matches: 10. Here the CDR3 DNA reads TGCGCCAGCAGTACCGGGACTAGCGGGAGTAAGTGGTACTTC. It translates to CASSTGTSGSKWYF.

This sequence joins TRBV19 and TRBJ1-5; D is ambiguous. The germline CDR1 and CDR2 sequences are LNHDA and SQIVND (reference sequence). The V and J ends lost 5 bases and 5 bases respectively, with 10 bases between them. This CDR3 region has 13 residues. The CDR3 protein is CASSSGLYQPQHF. The CDR3 region has the DNA TGTGCCAGTAGTTCGGGTCTTTATCAGCCCCAGCATTTT.

The V and J genes are TRBV27 and TRBJ2-3, with TRBD2 matching 8 bases. V lost 0 bases and J lost 7; bases outside the gene matches: 15. The CDR3 extends over 18 amino acids. The germline CDR1 and CDR2 sequences are MNHEY and SMNVEV (reference sequence). CDR3 amino acids: CASSLSVTPGLVYYTQYF. CDR3 sequence (DNA): TGTGCCAGCAGTTTATCCGTAACGCCGGGACTAGTGTACTATACGCAGTATTTT.

This clone came up a few times. V and J are TRBV4-1 and TRBJ2-7; 8 bases agree with TRBD1. Trimming at V came to 6 bases and at J to 2 bases, leaving 6 bases not matched to a gene. This CDR3 comprises 14 residues. CDR1 and CDR2 from the germline V gene are MGHRA and YSYEKL. The CDR3 protein is CASSYDRGPYEQYF. Written as DNA, the CDR3 is TGCGCCAGCAGTTACGACAGGGGCCCCTACGAGCAGTACTTC.

This chain uses TRBV6-1 with TRBJ1-3; possible D gene TRBD1, 6 bases. The CDR3 runs 16 residues. Germline assignment: CDR1 MNHNS and CDR2 SASEGT. The V end was cut by 4 bases, the J end by 2 bases, with 15 bases between. The CDR3: CASSARQDDTGNTIYF. DNA for the CDR3: TGTGCCAGCAGTGCAAGACAGGACGACACTGGAAACACCATATATTTT.

V and J are TRBV30 and TRBJ2-1; TRBD2 agrees at 8 bases. The CDR3 spans 13 residues. V was clipped by 5 bases and J by 12 bases; unmatched bases: 12. Germline lookup yields CDR1 GTSNPN and CDR2 SVGIG (reference sequence). CDR3 amino acids: CAWGRGTRLGQFF. The CDR3 DNA sequence: TGTGCCTGGGGCCGCGGGACTAGGTTGGGGCAGTTCTTC.

The rearrangement links TRBV27 to TRBJ1-2; D is unclear. The germline V gene encodes CDR1 MNHEY and CDR2 SMNVEV (reference sequence). V was trimmed by 6 bases and J by 1 base, leaving 9 bases between them. This CDR3 contains 13 residues. The CDR3 DNA reads TGTGCCAGCAGCTTTCAGTATAACTATGGCTACACCTTC. This codes for CASSFQYNYGYTF.

This clone showed up just a few times. The gene calls are TRBV7-2 and TRBJ1-5; D call uncertain. V was trimmed by 1 base and J by 4 bases, leaving 8 bases between them. Germline V lookup: CDR1 SGHTA, CDR2 FQGNSA. The CDR3 has 14 residues. CDR3 nucleotides: TGTGCCAGCAGCTTAGTATTACAGAATCAGCCCCAGCATTTT. Protein product: CASSLVLQNQPQHF.

The rearrangement uses TRBV14 and TRBJ2-3; 9 bases are shared with TRBD2. The junction had 10 bases not matched to a gene; V was cut back by 3 bases and J by 6 bases. There are 16 residues in the CDR3. Germline V gene sequence: CDR1 SGHDN, CDR2 FVKESK. Here the CDR3 DNA reads TGTGCCAGCAGCCAGAGAGCGGGGGGCCCCGGGGATACGCAGTATTTT. Translation: CASSQRAGGPGDTQYF. Together with reference TRBV14 and TRBJ2-3, the CDR3 gives the full variable domain: EAGVTQFPSHSVIEKGQTVTLRCDPISGHDNLYWYRRVMGKEIKFLLHFVKESKQDESGMPNNRFLAERTGGTYSTLKVQPAELEDSGVYFCASSQRAGGPGDTQYFGPGTRLTVL.

This sequence joins TRBV19 and TRBJ2-6; D might be TRBD1 (5 bases). The CDR3 has 15 residues. The V gene lost 3 bases and the J gene lost 2 bases, with 8 bases spanning the gap. The germline V gene encodes CDR1 LNHDA and CDR2 SQIVND (reference sequence). The CDR3 sequence: CASSIPRAGANVLTF. As DNA, the CDR3 is TGTGCCAGTAGTATCCCCAGGGCTGGGGCCAACGTCCTGACTTTC.

V usage is TRBV30 and J usage is TRBJ1-2; possibly TRBD1 for D (6 bases). Germline lookup yields CDR1 GTSNPN and CDR2 SVGIG (reference sequence). Deletions cut 4 bases from V and 4 bases from J, with 13 bases between. The CDR3 sequence is 13 residues long. CDR3 amino acids: CAWNLGQRYGYTF. The CDR3 DNA reads TGTGCCTGGAATCTAGGACAGCGCTATGGCTACACCTTC.

The V gene is TRBV25-1, the J gene TRBJ2-1, with TRBD2 matching over 10 bases. After removal of 4 bases from V and 3 bases from J, the junction contained 3 bases not matched to a gene. The CDR3 contains 15 residues. Germline CDR1 and CDR2: MGHDK and SYGVNS. In DNA, the CDR3 is TGTGCCAGCAGTGCAGCGGGAGGGATCTACAATGAGCAGTTCTTC. Protein sequence: CASSAAGGIYNEQFF.

The chain links TRBV11-2 to TRBJ1-1; the D gene is possibly TRBD1 (5 bases). The germline V gene encodes CDR1 SGHAT and CDR2 FQNNGV. V lost 5 bases and J lost 3, with 16 bases in between. CDR3 length: 15 amino acids. The CDR3: CASSPGVGYDTEAFF. The CDR3 DNA is TGTGCCAGCAGCCCGGGGGTGGGCTACGACACTGAAGCTTTCTTT.

The chain is built from TRBV7-9 and TRBJ2-5; 12 bases are a match to TRBD2. Germline V gene lookup returns CDR1 SEHNR and CDR2 FQNEAQ (reference sequence). The CDR3 has 16 residues. With V trimmed by 5 bases and J by 2 bases, 6 bases remained unmatched. The CDR3: CASSQGLAGAQETQYF. CDR3 bases: TGTGCCAGCAGCCAGGGACTAGCGGGTGCTCAAGAGACCCAGTACTTC.

The rearrangement joins TRBV5-1 to TRBJ1-2; D is undetermined. The CDR3 sequence is 12 residues long. Trimming stripped 0 bases from V and 8 bases from J, with 8 bases between. The V gene's germline CDR1 is SGHRS and CDR2 YFSETQ. CDR3 DNA: TGCGCCAGCAGCTTGGGCCGAGGCGGCTACACCTTC. Its protein is CASSLGRGGYTF.

This clone came up once. The V gene is TRBV2, the J gene TRBJ1-6; D is unresolved. V lost 6 bases and J 7 bases, leaving 10 bases between the germline ends. The germline gives CDR1 SNHLY, CDR2 FYNNEI. The CDR3 extends over 13 amino acids. CDR3 DNA: TGTGCCAGCAGAGGAGAGAGGAATTCACCCCTCCACTTT. Translating gives CASRGERNSPLHF.

This clone came up a few times. The chain is built from TRBV9 and TRBJ1-4; 7 bases line up with TRBD1. There are 17 residues in the CDR3. The junction had 10 bases not matched to a gene; V was cut back by 0 bases and J by 5 bases. Germline lookup yields CDR1 SGDLS and CDR2 YYNGEE. CDR3 nucleotide sequence: TGTGCCAGCAGCGTAGGCCAGGGGGACAGCATAAATGAAAAACTGTTTTTT. Protein sequence: CASSVGQGDSINEKLFF. Together with reference TRBV9 and TRBJ1-4, the CDR3 gives the full variable domain: DSGVTQTPKHLITATGQRVTLRCSPRSGDLSVYWYQQSLDQGLQFLIQYYNGEERAKGNILERFSAQQFPDLHSELNLSSLELGDSALYFCASSVGQGDSINEKLFFGSGTQLSVL.

V usage is TRBV14 and J usage is TRBJ2-1; the D gene is possibly TRBD2 (5 bases). This CDR3 has 14 residues. Germline V gives CDR1 SGHDN, CDR2 FVKESK. The germline V and J ends were trimmed by 1 base and 3 bases, with 7 bases remaining between them. CDR3 in DNA: TGTGCCAGCAGCCAAGTAAGCGGCTACAATGAGCAGTTCTTC. Translating it yields CASSQVSGYNEQFF.

The V call is TRBV29-1, the J call TRBJ1-2; no clear D gene. This CDR3 has 15 residues. The V gene lost 6 bases and the J gene lost 4 bases, with 21 bases spanning the gap. The germline V gene encodes CDR1 SQVTM and CDR2 ANQGSEA. The CDR3 loop is CSVLGRSGWSYGYTF. The CDR3 DNA is TGCAGCGTCCTCGGACGGAGCGGATGGTCCTATGGCTACACCTTC.